This entry lists 22 T cell receptor beta chains sequenced from one sample in a study of graft-versus-host responses after intestinal transplantation (dated by TCRdb to the early 2020s). The library was made by the immunoSEQ multiplex PCR assay. This is the immuneACCESS table as TCRdb keeps it, with only in-frame sequences that have V and J called. A part of the clones is gone; compared with another copy, unresolved V genes explain less than half, and the rest is unexplained. In this sample the table shows approximately 54,000 clones, under 95% of which occur a single time. The ten biggest clones cover about 6% of the sample. The starting material was PBMCs, obtained 650 to 680 days after intestinal transplant. The receptors were gathered from a human patient who received an intestinal transplant, so some T cells may come from the graft donor.

This chain joins TRBV7-9 and TRBJ1-5; possible D gene TRBD1, 5 bases. V shed 5 bases and J shed 6 bases, with 8 bases lying between them. This CDR3 is 12 amino acids long. CDR1 is SEHNR, CDR2 FQNEAQ, per germline (reference sequence). This chain's CDR3 is CASSGGGQPQHF. The DNA for the CDR3 is TGTGCCAGCAGCGGGGGGGGTCAGCCCCAGCATTTT.

The chain links TRBV5-1 to TRBJ2-5; unclear D gene. V was trimmed by 5 bases and J by 0 bases, leaving 14 bases between them. The CDR3 is 15 residues long. Per germline, CDR1 SGHRS and CDR2 YFSETQ. DNA for the CDR3: TGCGCCAGCAGTTATAACAGAATAAACCAAGAGACCCAGTACTTC. Translating it yields CASSYNRINQETQYF.

CDR3 residues: CASSETSGGTDTQYF. CDR3 nucleotide sequence: TGTGCCAGCAGTGAGACTAGCGGGGGCACAGATACGCAGTATTTT. The chain links TRBV6-4 to TRBJ2-3, with TRBD2 matching over 11 bases. The J segment lost 1 base and the V segment lost 3 bases, leaving 0 bases of the junction unmatched. The CDR3 length is 15 residues. Germline V gene lookup returns CDR1 MRHNA and CDR2 SNTAGT.

The rearrangement links TRBV6-4 to TRBJ2-5; weak D call: TRBD2 (5 bases). V was shortened by 8 bases and J by 3 bases, with 13 bases between the two germline ends. CDR1 and CDR2 from the germline V gene are MRHNA and SNTAGT. This CDR3 spans 13 amino acids. CDR3 sequence: CASGYTSEETQYF. In DNA form, the CDR3 reads TGTGCCAGCGGATATACTAGTGAAGAGACCCAGTACTTC.

The chain has TRBV7-9 and TRBJ1-3, with 7 positions matching TRBD1. V was clipped by 7 bases and J by 0 bases; unmatched bases: 6. CDR1 and CDR2 (germline): SEHNR, FQNEAQ (reference sequence). The CDR3 loop spans 15 amino acids. This CDR3 is CASNPGTASGNTIYF. The CDR3 region has the DNA TGTGCCAGCAACCCCGGGACAGCCTCTGGAAACACCATATATTTT.

The V call is TRBV28, the J call TRBJ2-7, with D perhaps TRBD1 (6 bases). Germline V gene lookup returns CDR1 MDHEN and CDR2 SYDVKM. The CDR3 runs to 15 residues. V gave up 6 bases and J gave up 2 bases, with 17 bases separating them. CDR3 in DNA: TGTGCCAGCAGGGGTAGGGACACCAGCCCCTACGAGCAGTACTTC. It encodes CASRGRDTSPYEQYF.

The chain carries TRBV5-1 and TRBJ2-4; D remains ambiguous. The CDR3 is made up of 17 amino acids. Looked up from germline, CDR1 is SGHRS and CDR2 is YFSETQ. V lost 0 bases and J 15 bases, leaving 28 bases between the germline ends. This chain's CDR3 is CASSLASGPPGASLRYF. The DNA of the CDR3 is TGCGCCAGCAGCTTGGCCTCCGGGCCACCAGGCGCCTCATTAAGGTACTTC.

DNA of the CDR3: TGTGCCAGCAGCTTAGGACAGGGGAGCACTGAAGCTTTCTTT. It yields the protein CASSLGQGSTEAFF. The gene calls are TRBV7-9 and TRBJ1-1; 8 bases match TRBD1. The CDR3 has 14 residues. Germline CDR1 reads SEHNR; CDR2 reads FQNEAQ (reference sequence). V shed 1 base, J shed 4 bases, and the junction held 2 bases outside the gene matches.

The V gene is TRBV19, the J gene TRBJ2-5; 11 bases are a match to TRBD1. CDR3 size: 15 residues. CDR1 and CDR2 from the germline V gene are LNHDA and SQIVND (reference sequence). J lost 2 bases, V lost 4 bases, and 3 bases had no gene match. Here the CDR3 DNA reads TGTGCCAGTAGTAGGGGACAGGGGGGTCAAGAGACCCAGTACTTC. Protein product: CASSRGQGGQETQYF.

The rearrangement uses TRBV5-6 and TRBJ2-1; D could derive from TRBD1 or TRBD2 (7 bases each). CDR3 length: 14 amino acids. The germline CDR1 and CDR2 sequences are SGHDT and YYEEEE. V lost 4 bases and J lost 4, with 12 bases in between. The CDR3 nucleotides read TGTGCCAGCAGCGCAGGGGGACTATACAATGAGCAGTTCTTC. It encodes CASSAGGLYNEQFF.

V is TRBV7-9 and J is TRBJ2-1; 8 bases align to TRBD1. This CDR3 is built from 15 residues. V trimming: 5 bases; J trimming: 2 bases; junction bases outside the gene matches: 5. Germline V gene sequence: CDR1 SEHNR, CDR2 FQNEAQ (reference sequence). CDR3 amino acids: CASSATTGAYNEQFF. DNA of the CDR3: TGTGCCAGCAGCGCCACGACAGGGGCCTACAATGAGCAGTTCTTC.

The V gene is TRBV30, the J gene TRBJ2-1, with 8 bases matching TRBD1. Looked up from germline, CDR1 is GTSNPN and CDR2 is SVGIG (reference sequence). This CDR3 is built from 14 residues. V lost 5 bases and J lost 4; bases outside the gene matches: 7. The DNA for the CDR3 is TGTGCCTGGGACATACGACAGGGGTACAATGAGCAGTTCTTC. Amino acid sequence: CAWDIRQGYNEQFF.

This chain connects TRBV5-4 to TRBJ2-3; 8 nucleotides match TRBD1. The V segment lost 4 bases and the J segment 2 bases; nucleotides outside the gene matches: 9. Germline assignment: CDR1 SGHNT and CDR2 YYREEE (reference sequence). The CDR3 spans 16 residues. The CDR3, as DNA: TGTGCCAGCAGCGGTCGGACAGGGCAGCACACAGATACGCAGTATTTT. Its protein product is CASSGRTGQHTDTQYF.

J is TRBJ2-3 and V is TRBV5-6, with TRBD2 matching over 15 bases. The germline CDR1 and CDR2 sequences are SGHDT and YYEEEE. V gave up 1 base and J gave up 1 base; unmatched junction bases: 1. This CDR3 region has 17 residues. The CDR3 sequence is CASSLWTSGGGTDTQYF. CDR3 nucleotide sequence: TGTGCCAGCAGCTTGTGGACTAGCGGGGGGGGCACAGATACGCAGTATTTT.

The chain uses TRBV7-9 and TRBJ1-2, with D unresolved. Trimming removed 7 bases from V and 0 bases from J, with 12 bases in between. CDR1 and CDR2 from the germline V gene are SEHNR and FQNEAQ (reference sequence). This CDR3 has 14 residues. In nucleotides, the CDR3 is TGTGCCAGCACCCCCAGTATTGCTAACTATGGCTACACCTTC. Protein sequence: CASTPSIANYGYTF. The whole variable domain, remainder taken from reference TRBV7-9 and TRBJ1-2, is DTGVSQNPRHKITKRGQNVTFRCDPISEHNRLYWYRQTLGQGPEFLTYFQNEAQLEKSRLLSDRFSAERPKGSFSTLEIQRTEQGDSAMYLCASTPSIANYGYTFGSGTRLTVV.

This CDR3 reads CASSRSGTSGGPRYNEQFF. CDR3 sequence (DNA): TGTGCCAGCAGCAGATCCGGGACTAGCGGGGGACCCAGGTACAATGAGCAGTTCTTC. This chain links TRBV7-9 with TRBJ2-1; 14 bases are shared with TRBD2. The CDR3 length is 19 residues. Germline V lookup: CDR1 SEHNR, CDR2 FQNEAQ (reference sequence). Unmatched junction bases numbered 13, after V lost 5 bases and J lost 4 bases.

The chain employs TRBV21-1 and TRBJ1-3. TRBV21-1 is marked as a pseudogene. This CDR3 contains 16 residues. The DNA of the CDR3 is TGTGCCAGCAGCCCCCGGACTGACCCCTCTGGAAACACCATATATTTT. Its protein product is CASSPRTDPSGNTIYF.

The chain joins TRBV7-9 to TRBJ1-4; weak D call: TRBD1 (5 bases). V dropped 5 bases and J dropped 7 bases, with 11 bases sitting between them. The germline V gene encodes CDR1 SEHNR and CDR2 FQNEAQ (reference sequence). CDR3 length: 13 residues. CDR3 amino acids: CASSARDREKLFF. The CDR3 coding sequence is TGTGCCAGCAGCGCCCGGGACCGTGAAAAACTGTTTTTT.

This clone was seen a few times. The chain has TRBV19 and TRBJ1-6; D call uncertain. With 7 bases removed from V and 11 bases from J, the gap between germline ends came to 9 bases. Germline V gene data show CDR1 as LNHDA and CDR2 as SQIVND (reference sequence). The CDR3 is made up of 11 amino acids. This CDR3 is CASMRVPPLHF. CDR3 DNA: TGTGCCAGTATGAGGGTTCCACCCCTCCACTTT.

This clone counts as medium-sized. The V gene is TRBV4-2, the J gene TRBJ1-1; D is unresolved. Trimming pared 1 base from V and 4 bases from J, leaving 10 bases between. The CDR3 length is 14 residues. CDR1 is LGHNA, CDR2 YNFKEQ, per germline. The CDR3 is CASSQAETGTEAFF. CDR3 in DNA: TGTGCCAGCAGCCAAGCCGAAACCGGCACTGAAGCTTTCTTT.

This clone was detected once. The V call is TRBV7-3, the J call TRBJ2-1; 9 bases are shared with TRBD1. J gave up 7 bases and V 4 bases, and 2 bases lay outside the gene matches. This CDR3 has 13 residues. Germline CDR1 is SGHTA and CDR2 is FQGTGA. In DNA form, the CDR3 reads TGTGCCAGCAGCTCACAGGGGGCGAATGAGCAGTTCTTC. The encoded protein is CASSSQGANEQFF.

V is TRBV5-1 and J is TRBJ1-1, with TRBD1 identical over 12 bases. The CDR3 is made up of 15 amino acids. Germline V lookup: CDR1 SGHRS, CDR2 YFSETQ. J lost 7 bases, V lost 1 base, and 5 bases had no gene match. The CDR3, as DNA: TGCGCCAGCAGCTTGAGAGGGACAGGGGGCGGTGAAGCTTTCTTT. It translates to CASSLRGTGGGEAFF.